This T cell receptor beta chain was found in a study of blood T cell repertoires in COVID-19. Residents of about two dozen US areas, aged roughly 18 to 89 years, made up the participants. The study counted Cohort 3 donors as recovered given two negative PCRs, clearance, or symptom resolution. Authors' processing steps: Amplification of reference gene primers was used by the study to estimate nucleated cell counts. Repertoires were generated with immunoSEQ multiplex PCR, while TCRdb's copy carries only in-frame clones and drops some. V and J calls and clone size follow that table, whereas D and trimming were derived from the DNA. This table holds about 250,000 clones, approximately 90% found once. Trimming at V came to 10 bases and at J to 4 bases, leaving 12 bases not matched to a gene. This CDR3 comprises 15 residues. Germline assignment: CDR1 MNHEY and CDR2 SMNVEV (reference sequence).

This TCR was sampled from a man in his forties who had recovered from COVID-19. Sequenced input: PBMCs or T cells enriched from blood (not recorded which). The genes are TRBV27 and TRBJ2-3; 9 bases are shared with TRBD1. The CDR3: CATSKTGGLPDTQYF. The CDR3 DNA sequence: TGTGCCACGTCCAAGACAGGGGGTCTCCCAGATACGCAGTATTTT.